These 10 T cell receptor beta chains were all obtained from the same sample, sequenced in a study of regulatory T cells in long-lasting Graves disease. Time point given: persistent/refractory GD, antithyroid drugs over 5 years with positive TRAb. Extracted PBMC RNA gave rise to the TCR library. According to the study, TCR beta libraries were built with iRepertoire HTBI primers and CDR3-region Arm-PCR. Each CDR3 protein is one row after TCRdb ran MiXCR on the multiplex PCR reads. The sample has about 470,000 distinct CDR3 sequences; roughly 20% are singletons. The sample was peripheral blood mononuclear cells (PBMCs), taken when the disease was refractory, from a patient treated with antithyroid drugs. These receptors were taken from a female donor with Graves disease.

In this sample, this clonotype turned up many times. The chain uses TRBV6-2 or TRBV6-3 and TRBJ1-6, with D possibly TRBD1 on 5 matching bases. The V and J ends lost 6 bases and 7 bases respectively, with 13 bases between them. The germline gives CDR1 MNHEY, CDR2 SVGEGT. The CDR3 contains 14 residues. CDR3 sequence (DNA): TGTGCCAGCAGAGTAAGCCGGGACAATTCACCCCTCCACTTT. Translating gives CASRVSRDNSPLHF.

In this sample, this clonotype turned up many times. This sequence joins TRBV6-1 and TRBJ1-2; 12 bases align to TRBD1. Germline V gives CDR1 MNHNS, CDR2 SASEGT. The CDR3 consists of 15 residues. V lost 11 bases, J lost 7 bases, and 14 bases stayed unmatched. CDR3 region: CAGTRGTGGASGYTF. The CDR3 DNA reads TGTGCCGGGACGAGGGGGACAGGGGGCGCTTCTGGCTACACCTTC.

The V call is TRBV12-3 or TRBV12-4, the J call TRBJ1-3, with D possibly matching TRBD1 (5 bases). V was cut by 3 bases and J by 0 bases, with 15 bases left in between. The CDR3 spans 17 residues. CDR3 amino acids: CASSFGDLDISGNTIYF. The CDR3 bases are TGTGCCAGCAGTTTTGGGGACCTTGATATCTCTGGAAACACCATATATTTT.

With regard to this clonotype: A much larger clone differs by one base, so this may be a read error. The J gene is TRBJ1-4, the V gene TRBV12-3 or TRBV12-4; 7 bases are shared with TRBD1. The CDR3 is 15 residues long. CDR3 DNA sequence: TGTGCCAGCAGTTTAGGGACAGGAAGTGTTGAAAAACTGCTTTTT. Its protein is CASSLGTGSVEKLLF.

The sample holds a few counts of this clonotype. V and J are TRBV19 and TRBJ1-1, with D maybe TRBD1 (5 bases). CDR1 LNHDA and CDR2 SQIVND come from the germline V gene (reference sequence). CDR3 length: 13 residues. Trimming took off 5 bases at V and 4 bases at J, with 11 bases between the two ends. CDR3 DNA: TGTGCCAGTAGTTACCAGGGTGGCACTGAAGCTTTCTTT. Protein product: CASSYQGGTEAFF.

Concerning this clonotype itself: This may stem from a read error, because a much larger clone lies one nucleotide away. J is TRBJ1-2 and V is TRBV5-6; TRBD1 might be the D (5 bases). The CDR3 extends over 17 amino acids. With 6 bases removed from V and 5 bases from J, the gap between germline ends came to 26 bases. The germline V gene has CDR1 SGHDT and CDR2 YYEEEE. DNA of the CDR3: TGTGCCAGCACCGCCCCAATGAGGGACGGGGGTTCTTATGGCTACACCTTC. This sequence encodes CASTAPMRDGGSYGYTF.

In its sample, this clonotype was seen a few times. The rearrangement uses TRBV7-9 and TRBJ1-5; TRBD1 agrees at 10 bases. This CDR3 has 17 residues. The ends lost 1 base at V and 3 bases at J; junction bases unmatched: 6. The germline gives CDR1 SEHNR, CDR2 FQNEAQ (reference sequence). Here the CDR3 DNA reads TGTGCCAGCAGCTTAGTGAGTGGGACAGGGGACAATCAGCCCCAGCATTTT. Protein sequence: CASSLVSGTGDNQPQHF.

V gene TRBV6-1 combines with J gene TRBJ2-7; D may correspond to TRBD1 or TRBD2 (5 bases each). CDR3 length: 15 amino acids. CDR1 is MNHNS, CDR2 SASEGT, per germline. Trimming pared 6 bases from V and 2 bases from J, leaving 17 bases between. The CDR3 DNA reads as TGTGCCAGCAGCCAAGCAAGGGGACGGACCTACGAGCAGTACTTC. Translation: CASSQARGRTYEQYF.

Of note for this clonotype: At one boundary the junction diverges from the germline segment, which might be a read error. The chain couples TRBV12-3 or TRBV12-4 to TRBJ1-1, with 7 bases lining up with TRBD1. The CDR3 is 13 amino acids. Written as DNA, the CDR3 is TGTGCCAGCAGTCCACAGGGGAACACTGGAGCTTTCTTT. It codes for CASSPQGNTGAFF.

This clonotype was seen a few times. V gene TRBV7-2 combines with J gene TRBJ1-2; perhaps TRBD1 as D (6 bases). Trimming removed 3 bases at V and 4 bases at J, with 15 bases between. CDR1 SGHTA and CDR2 FQGNSA come from the germline V gene. This CDR3 region has 15 residues. The CDR3 bases are TGTGCCAGCAGCTTGTTGGGGGGCTCCGGCTATGGCTACACCTTC. Its protein product is CASSLLGGSGYGYTF.